The 27 T cell receptor beta chains presented below share a single source sample, sequenced in a study of T cells in Graves' hyperthyroidism and ophthalmopathy. Amplification of TCR beta CDR3 regions used RNA as the template. HTBI primers drove first-round RT-PCR of the TCR CDR3. One entry per CDR3 protein, called by TCRdb with MiXCR from the multiplex PCR reads. This table holds fewer than 350,000 distinct CDR3 sequences, 13% found once. The sequencing input was blood. Receptors were obtained from a woman aged 25 to 39 with Graves' hyperthyroidism that later progressed to Graves' ophthalmopathy.

The gene calls are TRBV7-8 and TRBJ2-1; 12 bases are shared with TRBD2. There are 16 residues in the CDR3. Germline V gene lookup returns CDR1 SGHVS and CDR2 FQNEAQ. J gave up 4 bases and V 5 bases, and 6 bases lay outside the gene matches. This CDR3 is CASSTQLAGGYNEQFF. The CDR3 nucleotides read TGTGCCAGCAGCACTCAACTAGCGGGAGGATACAATGAGCAGTTCTTC.

This clonotype was counted at least ten times. The chain is built from TRBV11-2 and TRBJ2-1; 11 bases are shared with TRBD2. CDR1 SGHAT and CDR2 FQNNGV come from the germline V gene. J lost 6 bases, V lost 6 bases, and 7 bases had no gene match. The CDR3 loop spans 15 amino acids. The CDR3 nucleotides are TGTGCCAGCAGACTAGGGACTAGCGGCCTCAATGAGCAGTTCTTC. It yields the protein CASRLGTSGLNEQFF.

This clonotype was detected only a few times. The rearrangement joins TRBV6-1 to TRBJ1-2; D remains ambiguous. Trimming stripped 6 bases from V and 6 bases from J, with 20 bases between. The CDR3 length is 15 residues. The germline V gene encodes CDR1 MNHNS and CDR2 SASEGT. The CDR3: CASSLQGKSYHGYTF. CDR3 DNA sequence: TGTGCCAGCAGCCTCCAAGGAAAAAGCTACCATGGCTACACCTTC.

This clonotype came up many times. This chain uses TRBV10-3 with TRBJ1-1; D gene unclear. V was shortened by 2 bases and J by 0 bases, with 7 bases between the two germline ends. CDR3 size: 14 residues. From germline, CDR1 is ENHRY and CDR2 SYGVKD. The CDR3 nucleotides read TGTGCCATCAGTGAGGAGTGGATGAACACTGAAGCTTTCTTT. Protein: CAISEEWMNTEAFF.

This clonotype was counted between two and nine times. The chain is built from TRBV10-3 and TRBJ1-1; D may be TRBD1 (5 bases). The germline V gene has CDR1 ENHRY and CDR2 SYGVKD. The ends were cut back, 2 bases at V and 5 bases at J, with 12 bases in the middle. This CDR3 region has 14 residues. As DNA, the CDR3 is TGTGCCATCAGTGAGAGGGGTGATAGGACTGAAGCTTTCTTT. Protein sequence: CAISERGDRTEAFF.

As to this clonotype: This may be a read error, as it is one base from a much larger clone. The chain employs TRBV7-9 and TRBJ2-1; D might be TRBD1 or TRBD2, each matching 5 bases. Germline-derived CDR1 and CDR2 are SEHNR and FQNEAQ (reference sequence). This CDR3 comprises 15 residues. V shed 6 bases and J shed 5 bases, with 17 bases lying between them. The CDR3 is CASSQSGTGHNEQFF. In DNA, the CDR3 is TGTGCCAGCAGTCAATCCGGGACGGGGCACAATGAGCAGTTCTTC.

This clonotype came up many times. The CDR3 is CSARDPLGAVNTEAFF. For the CDR3, the DNA is TGCAGTGCTAGAGATCCCCTCGGGGCCGTCAACACTGAAGCTTTCTTT. V gene TRBV20-1 combines with J gene TRBJ1-1, with D perhaps matching TRBD1 (5 bases). Trimming took 0 bases from V and 2 from J, leaving 16 bases between them. The CDR3 is 16 residues long. The germline V gene encodes CDR1 DFQATT and CDR2 SNEGSKA (reference sequence).

The V and J genes are TRBV7-9 and TRBJ2-7, with D hard to call. The CDR3 extends over 15 amino acids. Germline CDR1 reads SEHNR; CDR2 reads FQNEAQ (reference sequence). Trimming left V 4 bases short and J 0 bases short, with 13 bases between. The DNA of the CDR3 is TGTGCCAGCAGCTCCGGGCCCATGAGCTCCTACGAGCAGTACTTC. Amino acid sequence: CASSSGPMSSYEQYF.

This clonotype was counted ten times or more. The chain uses TRBV19 and TRBJ1-1; D may be TRBD1 (5 bases). The CDR3 loop spans 15 amino acids. Germline V gene data show CDR1 as LNHDA and CDR2 as SQIVND (reference sequence). With 6 bases removed from V and 4 bases from J, the gap between germline ends came to 18 bases. CDR3 DNA: TGTGCCAGTAGCGCCAACCGGGGGGGTGGCACTGAAGCTTTCTTT. The encoded protein is CASSANRGGGTEAFF. Full variable domain (rest looked up from reference TRBV19 and TRBJ1-1): DGGITQSPKYLFRKEGQNVTLSCEQNLNHDAMYWYRQDPGQGLRLIYYSQIVNDFQKGDIAEGYSVSREKKESFPLTVTSAQKNPTAFYLCASSANRGGGTEAFFGQGTRLTVV.

This clonotype showed up many times. This chain joins TRBV6-2 or TRBV6-3 and TRBJ2-2, with TRBD2 matching 7 bases. With V trimmed by 4 bases and J by 6 bases, 14 bases remained unmatched. The CDR3 covers 17 residues. Germline assignment: CDR1 MNHEY and CDR2 SVGEGT. CDR3 sequence (DNA): TGTGCCAGCAGTTTTAAGGTCTCAGCGGGATGGGCCGGGGAGCTGTTTTTT. It translates to CASSFKVSAGWAGELFF.

V gene TRBV6-1 combines with J gene TRBJ1-6; D is possibly TRBD1 (5 bases). Germline V gene sequence: CDR1 MNHNS, CDR2 SASEGT. V shed 6 bases and J shed 7 bases, with 16 bases lying between them. The CDR3 covers 15 residues. The CDR3 spells CASRDTGPSNSPLHF. Here the CDR3 DNA reads TGTGCCAGCAGAGATACAGGCCCCTCGAATTCACCCCTCCACTTT.

This chain joins TRBV4-2 and TRBJ1-1; no clear D. This CDR3 region has 15 residues. Germline loops: CDR1 LGHNA, CDR2 YNFKEQ. V was trimmed by 2 bases and J by 6 bases, leaving 16 bases between them. The CDR3 loop reads CASSQSLLQRSEAFF. The CDR3 nucleotides read TGTGCCAGCAGCCAATCTCTTCTCCAGCGGTCTGAAGCTTTCTTT.

This clonotype was seen many times. This chain uses TRBV6-1 with TRBJ2-3; 10 nucleotides match TRBD2. This CDR3 has 16 residues. J was trimmed by 4 bases and V by 0 bases; bases with no gene match: 4. The germline V gene has CDR1 MNHNS and CDR2 SASEGT. CDR3 sequence (DNA): TGTGCCAGCAGTGAAGCCCTAGCGGGAGTGGCAGATACGCAGTATTTT. This sequence encodes CASSEALAGVADTQYF.

The genes are TRBV19 and TRBJ2-5, with 8 bases lining up with TRBD1. The CDR3 consists of 16 residues. V was clipped by 4 bases and J by 2 bases; unmatched bases: 9. Germline V gene sequence: CDR1 LNHDA, CDR2 SQIVND (reference sequence). CDR3: CASSRGQALLQETQYF. DNA of the CDR3: TGTGCCAGTAGTAGGGGACAGGCGCTTCTTCAAGAGACCCAGTACTTC.

This clonotype was detected many times. The rearrangement uses TRBV11-2 and TRBJ2-7; 7 bases are shared with TRBD1. V was pared by 5 bases and J by 7 bases, with 11 bases of the junction left unmatched. From germline, CDR1 is SGHAT and CDR2 FQNNGV. The CDR3 has 14 residues. The CDR3 is CASSPRTGREEQYF. In DNA, the CDR3 is TGTGCCAGCAGCCCCAGGACAGGAAGGGAGGAGCAGTACTTC. Based on the CDR3 plus reference TRBV11-2 and TRBJ2-7, the full variable domain is EAGVAQSPRYKIIEKRQSVAFWCNPISGHATLYWYQQILGQGPKLLIQFQNNGVVDDSQLPKDRFSAERLKGVDSTLKIQPAKLEDSAVYLCASSPRTGREEQYFGPGTRLTVT.

The chain joins TRBV7-2 to TRBJ2-3, with D tentatively TRBD1 (6 bases). CDR1 SGHTA and CDR2 FQGNSA come from the germline V gene. Trimming took off 4 bases at V and 9 bases at J, with 23 bases between the two ends. The CDR3 has 16 residues. Here the CDR3 reads CASSSGLGGTGTTQYF. The CDR3, as DNA: TGTGCCAGCAGCTCAGGGTTAGGGGGTACGGGTACAACGCAGTATTTT.

In its sample, this clonotype was seen many times. The CDR3 loop is CASSPRTDLLEAFF. The CDR3 DNA sequence: TGTGCCAGCAGTCCTCGGACTGACCTCCTTGAAGCTTTCTTT. V is TRBV7-2 and J is TRBJ1-1, with D uncertain. Germline V gives CDR1 SGHTA, CDR2 FQGNSA. The germline V and J ends were trimmed by 6 bases and 7 bases, with 18 bases remaining between them. This CDR3 contains 14 residues.

This clonotype was seen ten or more times. As DNA, the CDR3 is TGCAGTGCTGGGGGACAACATCAGCCCCAGCATTTT. Protein sequence: CSAGGQHQPQHF. The chain employs TRBV20-1 and TRBJ1-5; D perhaps matches TRBD1 (6 bases). There are 12 residues in the CDR3. Germline-derived CDR1 and CDR2 are DFQATT and SNEGSKA (reference sequence). The germline V and J ends were trimmed by 5 bases and 5 bases, with 10 bases remaining between them.

The genes are TRBV19 and TRBJ1-3, with 8 bases identical to TRBD1. The J segment lost 9 bases and the V segment lost 1 base, leaving 8 bases of the junction unmatched. The germline CDR1 and CDR2 sequences are LNHDA and SQIVND (reference sequence). The CDR3 contains 15 residues. CDR3 in amino acids: CASSIAGRGPPTIYF. In DNA form, the CDR3 reads TGTGCCAGTAGTATAGCTGGCAGGGGGCCCCCCACCATATATTTT.

This clonotype appeared many times. The chain carries TRBV6-1 and TRBJ1-5, with a tentative D call TRBD1 (5 bases). The V and J ends lost 8 bases and 0 bases respectively, with 8 bases between them. The CDR3 runs to 13 residues. CDR1 is MNHNS, CDR2 SASEGT, per germline. The CDR3 bases are TGTGCCAGCGCAGACAGTAGCAATCAGCCCCAGCATTTT. This sequence encodes CASADSSNQPQHF.

The sample holds many counts of this clonotype. This rearrangement joins TRBV19 to TRBJ2-5; the D call may be TRBD1 or TRBD2 (6 bases each). The CDR3 length is 13 residues. Germline values: CDR1 LNHDA, CDR2 SQIVND (reference sequence). Deletions cut 11 bases from V and 5 bases from J, with 18 bases between. The CDR3 DNA sequence: TGTGCCTCAAGCGGGCAGGGGAAGGAGACCCAGTACTTC. It specifies CASSGQGKETQYF.

The sample holds many counts of this clonotype. J is TRBJ2-1 and V is TRBV5-6; 7 nucleotides align to TRBD2. J lost 2 bases, V lost 2 bases, and 4 bases had no gene match. Looked up from germline, CDR1 is SGHDT and CDR2 is YYEEEE. The CDR3 contains 15 residues. The CDR3 sequence: CASSFSGGAYNEQFF. As DNA, the CDR3 is TGTGCCAGCAGCTTTTCGGGGGGAGCCTACAATGAGCAGTTCTTC.

This clonotype was counted between two and nine times. The genes are TRBV19 and TRBJ2-3; maybe TRBD1 (6 bases). V lost 5 bases and J lost 3, with 15 bases in between. Germline V gene data show CDR1 as LNHDA and CDR2 as SQIVND (reference sequence). The CDR3 totals 15 residues. This CDR3 is CASSGLGAGTDTQYF. CDR3 DNA sequence: TGTGCCAGTAGTGGACTGGGGGCCGGGACAGATACGCAGTATTTT. Based on the CDR3 plus reference TRBV19 and TRBJ2-3, the full variable domain is DGGITQSPKYLFRKEGQNVTLSCEQNLNHDAMYWYRQDPGQGLRLIYYSQIVNDFQKGDIAEGYSVSREKKESFPLTVTSAQKNPTAFYLCASSGLGAGTDTQYFGPGTRLTVL.

This clonotype was observed many times. The chain links TRBV27 to TRBJ1-1; no definite D call. There are 15 residues in the CDR3. V was pared by 3 bases and J by 0 bases, with 11 bases between. The V gene's germline CDR1 is MNHEY and CDR2 SMNVEV (reference sequence). Written as DNA, the CDR3 is TGTGCCAGCAGTTTCGAGAAACAGATGAACACTGAAGCTTTCTTT. Translated: CASSFEKQMNTEAFF.

This clonotype was seen repeatedly, ten times or more. The V and J genes are TRBV20-1 and TRBJ2-2; 10 positions agree with TRBD2. Germline values: CDR1 DFQATT, CDR2 SNEGSKA (reference sequence). The CDR3 is 17 residues long. V lost 0 bases and J lost 4; bases outside the gene matches: 8. The CDR3 sequence is CSARDEIGTSATGELFF. The CDR3 DNA follows: TGCAGTGCTAGAGATGAAATCGGGACTAGCGCCACCGGGGAGCTGTTTTTT.

This clonotype was seen many times. CDR3 DNA sequence: TGTGCCAGCAGCTTAGGCGGGAGGGCCCTAGATGAGCAGTTCTTC. Translation gives CASSLGGRALDEQFF. The gene calls are TRBV7-9 and TRBJ2-1; TRBD2 matches 9 bases. Germline-derived CDR1 and CDR2 are SEHNR and FQNEAQ (reference sequence). V gave up 1 base and J gave up 8 bases; unmatched junction bases: 6. The CDR3 is made up of 15 amino acids.

This clonotype was seen ten or more times. This rearrangement joins TRBV7-9 to TRBJ2-7; 11 nucleotides match TRBD1. Trimming cost V 2 bases and J 7 bases; bases outside gene matches: 7. Germline V gene data show CDR1 as SEHNR and CDR2 as FQNEAQ (reference sequence). The CDR3 consists of 15 residues. The CDR3 nucleotides read TGTGCCAGCAGCTTAATCGGACAGGGGGCTGAAGAGCAGTACTTC. This encodes CASSLIGQGAEEQYF.